This entry lists 18 T cell receptor beta chains sequenced from one sample in a study of cytomegalovirus exposure and HLA in healthy donors. The PCR ran on 60 Vbeta and 13 Jbeta primers. Profiled with immunoSEQ multiplex PCR; TCRdb holds only in-frame clones, not every one. Of some 120,000 clones detected, about 74% appear once; the ten largest clones hold around 7%. The sequenced material came from PBMCs. These TCRs come from a man aged 40-49 years in good health and CMV-seropositive.

This chain connects TRBV4-1 to TRBJ1-4, with TRBD1 as a possible D gene (5 bases). The CDR3 covers 14 residues. V dropped 0 bases and J dropped 5 bases, with 7 bases sitting between them. CDR1 MGHRA and CDR2 YSYEKL come from the germline V gene. The CDR3 sequence is CASSQDRVNEKLFF. CDR3 in DNA: TGCGCCAGCAGCCAAGACAGGGTCAATGAAAAACTGTTTTTT.

The gene calls are TRBV15 and TRBJ1-4, with D uncertain. Trimming took off 1 base at V and 7 bases at J, with 7 bases between the two ends. CDR1 is LNHNV, CDR2 YYDKDF, per germline (reference sequence). This CDR3 is 13 amino acids long. The CDR3 sequence is CATSRGPGEKLFF. CDR3 in DNA: TGTGCCACCAGCAGAGGACCAGGTGAAAAACTGTTTTTT.

The chain carries TRBV20-1 and TRBJ2-7, with TRBD2 identical over 7 bases. CDR1 and CDR2 from the germline V gene are DFQATT and SNEGSKA (reference sequence). The CDR3 extends over 11 amino acids. Unmatched junction bases numbered 4, after V lost 6 bases and J lost 5 bases. The CDR3 protein is CSARLAHEQYF. The DNA of the CDR3 is TGCAGTGCCAGACTAGCCCACGAGCAGTACTTC.

This clone has just one count. The V and J genes are TRBV4-2 and TRBJ1-4; 9 bases are a match to TRBD1. The CDR3 runs 15 residues. The germline V gene encodes CDR1 LGHNA and CDR2 YNFKEQ. V was pared by 4 bases and J by 7 bases, with 7 bases of the junction left unmatched. CDR3 sequence: CASSLTGTGLEKLFF. CDR3 in DNA: TGTGCCAGCAGCCTAACCGGGACAGGGCTTGAAAAACTGTTTTTT.

The CDR3 nucleotides are TGTGCCAGCAGTGTTAGGACAGGAAACACTGAAGCTTTCTTT. This sequence encodes CASSVRTGNTEAFF. The chain employs TRBV2 and TRBJ1-1; 7 bases map to TRBD1. The V and J ends lost 4 bases and 2 bases, in that order; junction bases with no gene match: 4. The CDR3 runs 14 residues. CDR1 and CDR2 from the germline V gene are SNHLY and FYNNEI.

The V gene is TRBV7-9, the J gene TRBJ1-1, with 7 bases aligning to TRBD1. CDR1 is SEHNR and CDR2 is FQNEAQ in the germline V gene (reference sequence). The CDR3 spans 14 residues. With V trimmed by 5 bases and J by 4 bases, 7 bases remained unmatched. CDR3 residues: CASSVSGQITEAFF. The CDR3 DNA reads TGTGCCAGCAGCGTATCGGGACAGATCACTGAAGCTTTCTTT.

This clone has only a few counts. The chain has TRBV7-6 and TRBJ2-1, with a weak D call TRBD1 (6 bases). The CDR3 length is 15 residues. V lost 5 bases, J lost 9 bases, and 20 bases lay in between. CDR1 and CDR2 from the germline V gene are SGHVS and FNYEAQ. The CDR3, as DNA: TGTGCCAGCAGCCAGGAGACGGGGCGCAGGGGTGAGCAGTTCTTC. Amino acid sequence: CASSQETGRRGEQFF.

About this clone: Within the sample, other DNA sequences also encode this same CDR3. The V and J genes are TRBV19 and TRBJ2-7; the match to TRBD2 covers 9 bases. The CDR3 has 15 residues. The V segment lost 3 bases and the J segment 0 bases; nucleotides outside the gene matches: 3. Germline CDR1 LNHDA, CDR2 SQIVND (reference sequence). The DNA for the CDR3 is TGTGCCAGTAGTATTAGCGGGAGCCGCTCCTACGAGCAGTACTTC. Its protein is CASSISGSRSYEQYF.

The V gene is TRBV6-1, the J gene TRBJ2-2; 11 bases fit TRBD1. CDR1 and CDR2 from the germline V gene are MNHNS and SASEGT. J gave up 1 base and V 3 bases, and 4 bases lay outside the gene matches. This CDR3 spans 17 amino acids. In DNA, the CDR3 is TGTGCCAGCAGTGATGGGACAGGGGGGGTGAACACCGGGGAGCTGTTTTTT. The encoded protein is CASSDGTGGVNTGELFF.

CDR3: CASTKPAGGSTDTQYF. DNA of the CDR3: TGTGCCAGCACCAAACCAGCGGGAGGTAGCACAGATACGCAGTATTTT. This chain uses TRBV6-6 with TRBJ2-3; 9 positions match TRBD2. Unmatched junction bases numbered 8, after V lost 7 bases and J lost 0 bases. This CDR3 has 16 residues. Germline CDR1 is MNHNY and CDR2 is SVGAGI (reference sequence).

The CDR3 spells CASSLAPRGQGNTEAFF. CDR3 bases: TGCGCCAGCAGCTTGGCCCCTAGGGGGCAGGGGAACACTGAAGCTTTCTTT. The chain carries TRBV5-1 and TRBJ1-1; 7 bases match TRBD1. V was pared by 0 bases and J by 1 base, with 9 bases of the junction left unmatched. Germline assignment: CDR1 SGHRS and CDR2 YFSETQ. CDR3 size: 17 residues.

CDR3 sequence: CASSGRDRSSGANVLTF. The DNA for the CDR3 is TGTGCCAGCAGTGGCAGGGACAGAAGCTCTGGGGCCAACGTCCTGACTTTC. The J gene is TRBJ2-6, the V gene TRBV25-1; 7 nucleotides agree with TRBD1. V lost 4 bases and J lost 0; bases outside the gene matches: 6. Germline CDR1 and CDR2: MGHDK and SYGVNS. CDR3 length: 17 amino acids.

This clone came up a few times. This sequence joins TRBV4-1 and TRBJ1-4; D unclear. V dropped 0 bases and J dropped 6 bases, with 11 bases sitting between them. The CDR3 has 15 residues. Germline V gene lookup returns CDR1 MGHRA and CDR2 YSYEKL. This CDR3 reads CASSQEARGYEKLFF. For the CDR3, the DNA is TGCGCCAGCAGCCAAGAGGCCCGAGGCTATGAAAAACTGTTTTTT.

The gene calls are TRBV5-1 and TRBJ2-7; tentatively, D is TRBD1 (5 bases). CDR1 SGHRS and CDR2 YFSETQ come from the germline V gene. Trimming removed 4 bases from V and 2 bases from J, with 13 bases in between. The CDR3 extends over 14 amino acids. In DNA, the CDR3 is TGCGCCAGCAGCCCCGCCGGACACCCCTACGAGCAGTACTTC. This sequence encodes CASSPAGHPYEQYF.

The chain links TRBV4-1 to TRBJ1-1; 7 bases are shared with TRBD1. The CDR3 consists of 13 residues. V gave up 6 bases and J gave up 1 base; unmatched junction bases: 2. Germline CDR1 is MGHRA and CDR2 is YSYEKL. CDR3 residues: CASRAGGNTEAFF. The CDR3 bases are TGCGCCAGCAGAGCAGGGGGGAACACTGAAGCTTTCTTT.

In this sample, this clone turned up a few times. V is TRBV6-5 and J is TRBJ2-1; D remains unclear. V lost 7 bases and J 1 base, leaving 11 bases between the germline ends. The length of the CDR3 is 14 residues. CDR1 and CDR2 from the germline V gene are MNHEY and SVGAGI. For the CDR3, the DNA is TGTGCCAGCAAATTGCTAGATTCCTACAATGAGCAGTTCTTC. As protein: CASKLLDSYNEQFF.

J is TRBJ2-3 and V is TRBV29-1; possible D gene TRBD2, 5 bases. The CDR3 consists of 14 residues. V dropped 4 bases and J dropped 4 bases, with 15 bases sitting between them. Germline assignment: CDR1 SQVTM and CDR2 ANQGSEA. The CDR3 DNA sequence: TGCAGCGTTGGATCCAGCGGATGGGCAGATACGCAGTATTTT. Translating gives CSVGSSGWADTQYF.

The chain is built from TRBV29-1 and TRBJ2-1, with 8 positions matching TRBD2. This CDR3 region has 16 residues. Germline trimming cut 0 bases from V and 10 bases from J; bases unmatched to any gene: 14. Germline V lookup: CDR1 SQVTM, CDR2 ANQGSEA. The CDR3 region is CSVEDMGRGAPGEQFF. In DNA form, the CDR3 reads TGCAGCGTTGAAGACATGGGGCGGGGGGCCCCAGGGGAGCAGTTCTTC.